This T cell receptor (beta chain) was recovered during a study of T cells in localized non-small cell lung cancer. J lost 1 base, V lost 8 bases, and 7 bases had no gene match. CDR3 length: 15 residues. CDR1 and CDR2 (germline): SNHLY, FYNNEI. The assay was immunoSEQ multiplex PCR, and TCRdb's table has in-frame clones only and misses some. Of roughly 30,000 clones listed, 70% to 90% were seen once; the top ten hold roughly 13%. Findings and limits, study-wide: Only one tumor region went through sequencing, so heterogeneity may still be there. Blood T cell density predicted longer survival; adjacent-lung clonality, shorter. Adjacent lung held a median roughly 60 of the top 100 tumor clones.

As to this clone: Its antigen is as yet unknown.

The sequence derives from a female donor older than 55 with stage III squamous cell lung carcinoma. The chain joins TRBV2 to TRBJ2-3; 9 nucleotides line up with TRBD1. The source material was peripheral blood, sampled before any cancer treatment. CDR3 DNA: TGTGCCAGCGGCGCCCGGACAGGGGGCACAGATACGCAGTATTTT. This gives the protein CASGARTGGTDTQYF.